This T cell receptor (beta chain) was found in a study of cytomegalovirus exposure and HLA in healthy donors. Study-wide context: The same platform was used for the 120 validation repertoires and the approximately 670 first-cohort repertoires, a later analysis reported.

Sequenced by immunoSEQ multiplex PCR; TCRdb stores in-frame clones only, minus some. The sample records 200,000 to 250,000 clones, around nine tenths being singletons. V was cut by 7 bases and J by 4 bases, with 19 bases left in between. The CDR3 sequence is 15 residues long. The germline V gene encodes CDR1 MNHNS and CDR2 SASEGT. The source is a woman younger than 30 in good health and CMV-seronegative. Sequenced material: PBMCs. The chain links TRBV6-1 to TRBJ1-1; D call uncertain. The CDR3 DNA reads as TGTGCCAGCACTAGCCAGCCGGGGTCGCCCACTGAAGCTTTCTTT. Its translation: CASTSQPGSPTEAFF.